This entry describes one T cell receptor (beta chain). The record originates from a study of blood T cell repertoires in COVID-19. About the research overall: T cells, B-cell-depleted T cells, or PBMCs supplied cDNA or gDNA.

Measured with immunoSEQ multiplex PCR; TCRdb has only the in-frame clones, and not every one. The sample contains about 27,000 clones, roughly four fifths of which appear only once. Trimming took off 2 bases at V and 0 bases at J, with 13 bases between the two ends. Germline V gene data show CDR1 as KGHSH and CDR2 as LQKENI. CDR3 length: 17 residues. Sample: peripheral blood. The chain employs TRBV18 and TRBJ2-2; D is unresolved. The clonotype originates from an older man with acute or convalescent COVID-19. CDR3 sequence reads: CASSPFPLTSNTGELFF. Here the CDR3 DNA reads TGTGCCAGCTCACCATTTCCCCTCACATCGAACACCGGGGAGCTGTTTTTT. Based on the CDR3 plus reference TRBV18 and TRBJ2-2, the full variable domain is NAGVMQNPRHLVRRRGQEARLRCSPMKGHSHVYWYRQLPEEGLKFMVYLQKENIIDESGMPKERFSAEFPKEGPSILRIQQVVRGDSAAYFCASSPFPLTSNTGELFFGEGSRLTVL.